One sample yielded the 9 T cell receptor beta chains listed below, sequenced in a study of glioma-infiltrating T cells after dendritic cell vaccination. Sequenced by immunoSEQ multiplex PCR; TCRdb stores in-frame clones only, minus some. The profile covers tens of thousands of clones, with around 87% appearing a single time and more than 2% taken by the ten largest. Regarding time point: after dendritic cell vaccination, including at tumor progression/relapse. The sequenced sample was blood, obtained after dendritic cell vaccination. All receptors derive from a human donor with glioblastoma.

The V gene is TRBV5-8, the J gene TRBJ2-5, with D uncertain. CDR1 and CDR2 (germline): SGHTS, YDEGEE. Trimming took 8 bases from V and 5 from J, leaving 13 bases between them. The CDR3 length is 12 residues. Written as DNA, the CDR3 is TGTGCCAGGTCCCTCGTCGGTGAGACCCAGTACTTC. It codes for CARSLVGETQYF.

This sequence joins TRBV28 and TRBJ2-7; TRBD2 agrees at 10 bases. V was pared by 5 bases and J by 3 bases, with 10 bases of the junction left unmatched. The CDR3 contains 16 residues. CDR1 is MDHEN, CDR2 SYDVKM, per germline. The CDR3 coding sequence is TGTGCCAGCAGTCCACTTAGCGGGAGGCGGGGCTACGAGCAGTACTTC. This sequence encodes CASSPLSGRRGYEQYF.

CDR3: CASSIGGRGTEAFF. CDR3 nucleotides: TGTGCCAGTAGTATAGGGGGTAGGGGCACTGAAGCTTTCTTT. J is TRBJ1-1 and V is TRBV19, with a weak D call TRBD1 (5 bases). Germline CDR1 is LNHDA and CDR2 is SQIVND (reference sequence). This CDR3 contains 14 residues. Trimming removed 1 base at V and 4 bases at J, with 10 bases between. Supplemented by reference TRBV19 and TRBJ1-1, the full variable domain reads DGGITQSPKYLFRKEGQNVTLSCEQNLNHDAMYWYRQDPGQGLRLIYYSQIVNDFQKGDIAEGYSVSREKKESFPLTVTSAQKNPTAFYLCASSIGGRGTEAFFGQGTRLTVV.

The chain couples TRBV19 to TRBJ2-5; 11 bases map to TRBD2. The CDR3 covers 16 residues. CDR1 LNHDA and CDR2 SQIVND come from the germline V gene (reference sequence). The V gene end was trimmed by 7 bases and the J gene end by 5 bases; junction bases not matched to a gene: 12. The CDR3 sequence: CASTDSRRLAGETQYF. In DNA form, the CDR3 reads TGTGCCAGTACCGATAGCCGGAGACTAGCGGGGGAGACCCAGTACTTC.

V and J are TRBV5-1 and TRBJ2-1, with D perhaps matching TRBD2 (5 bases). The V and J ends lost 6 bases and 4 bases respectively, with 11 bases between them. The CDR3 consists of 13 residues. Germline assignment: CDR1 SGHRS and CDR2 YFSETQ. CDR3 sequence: CASTRGLYNEQFF. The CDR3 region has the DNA TGCGCCAGCACACGGGGTCTTTACAATGAGCAGTTCTTC. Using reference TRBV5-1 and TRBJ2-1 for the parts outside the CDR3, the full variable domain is KAGVTQTPRYLIKTRGQQVTLSCSPISGHRSVSWYQQTPGQGLQFLFEYFSETQRNKGNFPGRFSGRQFSNSRSEMNVSTLELGDSALYLCASTRGLYNEQFFGPGTRLTVL.

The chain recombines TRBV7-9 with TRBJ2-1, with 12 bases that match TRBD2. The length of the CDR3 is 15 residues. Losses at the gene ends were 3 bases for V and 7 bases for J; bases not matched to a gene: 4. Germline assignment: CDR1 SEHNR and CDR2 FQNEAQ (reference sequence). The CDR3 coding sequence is TGTGCCAGCAGCTTTTGGCTAGCGGGAGGGAATGAGCAGTTCTTC. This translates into CASSFWLAGGNEQFF.

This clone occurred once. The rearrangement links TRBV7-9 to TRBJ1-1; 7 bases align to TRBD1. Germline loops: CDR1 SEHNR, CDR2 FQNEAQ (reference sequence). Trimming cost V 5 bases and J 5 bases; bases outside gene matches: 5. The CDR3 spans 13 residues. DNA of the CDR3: TGTGCCAGCAGCGCGACAGGGATAACTGAAGCTTTCTTT. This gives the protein CASSATGITEAFF.

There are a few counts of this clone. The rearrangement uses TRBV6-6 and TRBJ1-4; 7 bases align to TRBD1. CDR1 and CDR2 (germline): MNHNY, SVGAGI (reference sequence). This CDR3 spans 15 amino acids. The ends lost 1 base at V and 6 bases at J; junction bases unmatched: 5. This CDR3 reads CASSYLTGADEKLFF. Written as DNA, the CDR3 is TGTGCCAGCAGTTACTTAACAGGGGCGGATGAAAAACTGTTTTTT.

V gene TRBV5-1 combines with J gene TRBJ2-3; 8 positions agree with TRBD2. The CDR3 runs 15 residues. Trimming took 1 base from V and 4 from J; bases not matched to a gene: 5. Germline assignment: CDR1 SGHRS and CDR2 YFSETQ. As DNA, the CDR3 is TGCGCCAGCAGCTTGTCGGGAGGGAGCCCAGATACGCAGTATTTT. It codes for CASSLSGGSPDTQYF.